This TCR beta chain derives from a study of T cells in localized non-small cell lung cancer. This clone was seen more than once but under ten times. The antigen remains unidentified. The junction shows a germline mismatch at one end, possibly a read error. Points from the study as a whole: As only one tumor region underwent sequencing, heterogeneity remains possible. For the top 100 tumor clones, a median about 60 also appeared in adjacent lung. Uninvolved neighboring lung showed the greatest T cell clonality, exceeding tumor.

The CDR3 has 15 residues. The germline gives CDR1 SGHTA, CDR2 FQGNSA. Clones were read by immunoSEQ multiplex PCR, and TCRdb kept only the in-frame ones, dropping some. The sample includes about 77,000 clones, approximately 90% of them seen just once. Sample: peripheral blood, taken before any cancer treatment. V gene TRBV7-2 combines with J gene TRBJ1-2; D not resolved. The clonotype originates from a woman between 35 and 70 years old with stage I squamous cell lung carcinoma. CDR3 bases: TGTGCCAGCAGCCCGAGGACTCCCTCTAATTATGGCTACACCTTC. It is translated as CASSPRTPSNYGYTF. The full variable domain, with the rest looked up from reference TRBV7-2 and TRBJ1-2, is GAGVSQSPSNKVTEKGKDVELRCDPISGHTALYWYRQSLGQGLEFLIYFQGNSAPDKSGLPSDRFSAERTGGSVSTLTIQRTQQEDSAVYLCASSPRTPSNYGYTFGSGTRLTVV.